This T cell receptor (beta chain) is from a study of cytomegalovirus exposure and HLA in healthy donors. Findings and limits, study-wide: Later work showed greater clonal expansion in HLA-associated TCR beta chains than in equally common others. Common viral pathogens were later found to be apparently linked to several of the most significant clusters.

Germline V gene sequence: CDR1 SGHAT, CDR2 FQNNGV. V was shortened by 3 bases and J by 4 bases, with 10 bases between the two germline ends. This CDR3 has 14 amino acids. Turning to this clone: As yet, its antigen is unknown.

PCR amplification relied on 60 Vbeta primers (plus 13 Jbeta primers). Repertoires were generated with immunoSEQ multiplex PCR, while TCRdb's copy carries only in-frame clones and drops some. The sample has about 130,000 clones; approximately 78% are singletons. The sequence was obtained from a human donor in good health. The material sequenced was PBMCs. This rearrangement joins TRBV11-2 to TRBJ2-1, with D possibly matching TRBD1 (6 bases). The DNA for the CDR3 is TGTGCCAGCAGCTTGCTGGACAGATACAATGAGCAGTTCTTC. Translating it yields CASSLLDRYNEQFF.